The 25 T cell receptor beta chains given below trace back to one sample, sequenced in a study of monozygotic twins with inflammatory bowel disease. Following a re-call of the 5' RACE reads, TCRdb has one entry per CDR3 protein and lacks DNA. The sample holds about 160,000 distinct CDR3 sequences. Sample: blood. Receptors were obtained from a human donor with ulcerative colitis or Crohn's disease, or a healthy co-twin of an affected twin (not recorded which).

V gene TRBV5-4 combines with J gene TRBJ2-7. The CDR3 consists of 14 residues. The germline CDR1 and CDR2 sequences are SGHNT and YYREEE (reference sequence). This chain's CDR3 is CASSLWSRNYEQYF.

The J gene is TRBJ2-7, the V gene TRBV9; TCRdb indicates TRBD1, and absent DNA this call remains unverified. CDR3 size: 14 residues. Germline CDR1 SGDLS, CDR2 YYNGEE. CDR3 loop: CASSRDSLSYEQYF.

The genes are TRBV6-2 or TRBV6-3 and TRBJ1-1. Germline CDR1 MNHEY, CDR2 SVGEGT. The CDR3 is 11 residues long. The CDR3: CASRIRTEAFF.

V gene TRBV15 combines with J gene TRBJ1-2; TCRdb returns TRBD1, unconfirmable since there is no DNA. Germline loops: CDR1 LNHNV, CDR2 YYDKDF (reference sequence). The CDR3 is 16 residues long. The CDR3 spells CATSKTGGWTNYGYTF.

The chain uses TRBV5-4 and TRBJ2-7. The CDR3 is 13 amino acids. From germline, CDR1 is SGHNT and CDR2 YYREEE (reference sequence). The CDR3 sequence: CASSSGQVNEQYF.

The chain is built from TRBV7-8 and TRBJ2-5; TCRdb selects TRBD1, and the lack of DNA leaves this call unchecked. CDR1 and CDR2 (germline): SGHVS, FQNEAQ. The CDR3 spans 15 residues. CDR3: CASSQNAGEGETQYF.

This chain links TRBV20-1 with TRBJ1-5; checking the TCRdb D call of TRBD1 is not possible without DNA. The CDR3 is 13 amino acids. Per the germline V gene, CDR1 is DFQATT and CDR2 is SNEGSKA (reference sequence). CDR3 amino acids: CSAGGTRDQPQHF.

The CDR3 is CSATTDRGNSYEQYF. The chain carries TRBV20-1 and TRBJ2-7; the D gene TCRdb calls, TRBD1, cannot be checked with no DNA. The CDR3 extends over 15 amino acids. Germline V gives CDR1 DFQATT, CDR2 SNEGSKA (reference sequence).

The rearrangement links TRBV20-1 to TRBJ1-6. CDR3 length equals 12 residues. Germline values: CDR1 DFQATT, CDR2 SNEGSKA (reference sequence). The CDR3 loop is CSARVEDSPLHF.

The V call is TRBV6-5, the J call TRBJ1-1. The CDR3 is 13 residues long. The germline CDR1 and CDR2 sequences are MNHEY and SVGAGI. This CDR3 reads CASSSTLETEAFF.

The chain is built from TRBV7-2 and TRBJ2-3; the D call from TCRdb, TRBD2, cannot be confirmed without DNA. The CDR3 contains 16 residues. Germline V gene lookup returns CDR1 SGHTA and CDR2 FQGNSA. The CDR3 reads CASSPSWKYFTDTQYF.

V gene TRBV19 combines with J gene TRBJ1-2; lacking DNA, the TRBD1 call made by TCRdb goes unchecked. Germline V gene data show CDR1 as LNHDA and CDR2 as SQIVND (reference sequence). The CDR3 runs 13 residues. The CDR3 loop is CASTRTGGHGYTF.

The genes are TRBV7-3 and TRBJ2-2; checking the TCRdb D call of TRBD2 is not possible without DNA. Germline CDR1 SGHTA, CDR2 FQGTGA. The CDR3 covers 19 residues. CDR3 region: CASSLRGLAGGPNTGELFF.

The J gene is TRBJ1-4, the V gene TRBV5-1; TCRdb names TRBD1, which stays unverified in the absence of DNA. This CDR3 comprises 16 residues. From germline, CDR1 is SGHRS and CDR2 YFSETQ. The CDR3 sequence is CASSPGVAGGVEKLFF.

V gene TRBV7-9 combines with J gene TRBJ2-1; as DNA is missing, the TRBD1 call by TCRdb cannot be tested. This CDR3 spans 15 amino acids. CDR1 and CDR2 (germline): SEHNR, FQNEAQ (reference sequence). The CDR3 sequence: CASSFLYRGDNEQFF.

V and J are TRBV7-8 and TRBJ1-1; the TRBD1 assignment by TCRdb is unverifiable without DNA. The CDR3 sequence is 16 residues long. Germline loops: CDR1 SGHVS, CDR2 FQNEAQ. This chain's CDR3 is CASSLAAGTEDTEAFF.

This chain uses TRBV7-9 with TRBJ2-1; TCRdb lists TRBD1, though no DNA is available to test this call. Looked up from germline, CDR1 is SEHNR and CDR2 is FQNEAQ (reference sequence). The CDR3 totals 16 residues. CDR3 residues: CASSLVSTGTNNEQFF.

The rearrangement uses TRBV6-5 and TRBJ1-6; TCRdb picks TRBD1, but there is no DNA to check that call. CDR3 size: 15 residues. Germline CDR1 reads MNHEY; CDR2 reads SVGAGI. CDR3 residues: CASSSGQYDNSPLHF.

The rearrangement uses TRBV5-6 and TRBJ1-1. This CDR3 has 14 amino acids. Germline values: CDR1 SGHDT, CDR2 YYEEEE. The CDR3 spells CASSWGFRNTEAFF.

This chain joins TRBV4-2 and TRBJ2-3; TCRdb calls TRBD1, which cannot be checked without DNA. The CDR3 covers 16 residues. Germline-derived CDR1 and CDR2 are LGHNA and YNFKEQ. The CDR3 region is CASSPGDRGDSDTQYF.

This chain's CDR3 is CASRAGRRNEQFF. This chain connects TRBV28 to TRBJ2-1; the D call from TCRdb, TRBD1, cannot be confirmed without DNA. The germline CDR1 and CDR2 sequences are MDHEN and SYDVKM. The CDR3 is made up of 13 amino acids.

This CDR3 is CSAPRLGETQYF. This chain joins TRBV20-1 and TRBJ2-5; the D gene TCRdb calls, TRBD2, cannot be checked with no DNA. The CDR3 has 12 residues. Germline-derived CDR1 and CDR2 are DFQATT and SNEGSKA (reference sequence).

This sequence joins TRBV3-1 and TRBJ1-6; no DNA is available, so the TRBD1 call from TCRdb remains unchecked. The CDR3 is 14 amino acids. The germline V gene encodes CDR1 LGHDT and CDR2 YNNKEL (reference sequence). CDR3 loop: CASSLRGGGSPLHF.

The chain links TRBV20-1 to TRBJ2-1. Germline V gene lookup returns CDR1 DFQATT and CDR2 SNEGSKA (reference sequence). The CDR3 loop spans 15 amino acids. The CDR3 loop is CSARDAGSPYNEQFF.

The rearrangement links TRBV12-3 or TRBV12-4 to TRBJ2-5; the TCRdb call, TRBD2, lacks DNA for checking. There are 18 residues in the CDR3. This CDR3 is CASSFMPSGGYLQETQYF.